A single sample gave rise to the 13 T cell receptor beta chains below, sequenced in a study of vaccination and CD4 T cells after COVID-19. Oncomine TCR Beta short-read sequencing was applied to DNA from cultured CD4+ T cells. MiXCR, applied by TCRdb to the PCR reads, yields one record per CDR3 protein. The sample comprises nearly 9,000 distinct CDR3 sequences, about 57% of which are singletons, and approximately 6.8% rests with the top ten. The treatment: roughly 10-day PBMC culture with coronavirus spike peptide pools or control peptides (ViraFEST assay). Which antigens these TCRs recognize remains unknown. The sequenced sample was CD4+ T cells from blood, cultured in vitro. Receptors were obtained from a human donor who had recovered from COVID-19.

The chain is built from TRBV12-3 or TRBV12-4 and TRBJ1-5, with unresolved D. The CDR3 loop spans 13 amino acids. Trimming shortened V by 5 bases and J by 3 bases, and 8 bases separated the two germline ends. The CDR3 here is CASSLRDNQPQHF. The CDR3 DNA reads TGTGCCAGCAGTCTCAGAGACAATCAGCCCCAGCATTTT.

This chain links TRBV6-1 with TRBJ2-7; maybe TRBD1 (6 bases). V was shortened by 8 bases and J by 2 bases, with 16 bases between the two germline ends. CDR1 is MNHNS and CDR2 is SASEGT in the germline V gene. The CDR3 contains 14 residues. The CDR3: CASSGTRPPYEQYF. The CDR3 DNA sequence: TGTGCCAGCTCTGGGACAAGACCACCCTACGAGCAGTACTTC.

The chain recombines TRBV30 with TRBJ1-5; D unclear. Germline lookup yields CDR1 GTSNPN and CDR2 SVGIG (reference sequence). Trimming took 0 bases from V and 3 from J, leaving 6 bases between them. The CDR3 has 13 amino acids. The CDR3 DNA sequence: TGTGCCTGGAGTGTGGGCACCAATCAGCCCCAGCATTTT. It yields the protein CAWSVGTNQPQHF.

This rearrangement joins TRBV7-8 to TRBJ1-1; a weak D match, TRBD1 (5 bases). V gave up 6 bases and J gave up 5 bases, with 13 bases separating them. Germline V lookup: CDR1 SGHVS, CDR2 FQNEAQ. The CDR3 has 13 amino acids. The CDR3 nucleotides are TGTGCCAGCAGTGAGGACACACGAACTGAAGCTTTCTTT. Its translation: CASSEDTRTEAFF. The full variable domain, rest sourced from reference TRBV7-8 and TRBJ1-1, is GAGVSQSPRYKVAKRGQDVALRCDPISGHVSLFWYQQALGQGPEFLTYFQNEAQLDKSGLPSDRFFAERPEGSVSTLKIQRTQQEDSAVYLCASSEDTRTEAFFGQGTRLTVV.

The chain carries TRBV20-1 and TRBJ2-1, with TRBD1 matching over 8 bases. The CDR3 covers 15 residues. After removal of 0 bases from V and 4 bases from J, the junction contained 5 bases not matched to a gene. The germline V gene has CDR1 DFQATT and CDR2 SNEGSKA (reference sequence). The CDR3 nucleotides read TGCAGTGCTAGAGACGGGGACAGGATATACAATGAGCAGTTCTTC. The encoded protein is CSARDGDRIYNEQFF.

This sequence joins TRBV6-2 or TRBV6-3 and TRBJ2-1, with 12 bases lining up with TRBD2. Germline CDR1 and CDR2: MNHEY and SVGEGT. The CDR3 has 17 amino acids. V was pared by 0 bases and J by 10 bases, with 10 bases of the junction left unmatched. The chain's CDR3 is CASSYSSASGGAKEQFF. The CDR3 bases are TGTGCCAGCAGTTACTCTTCGGCTAGCGGGGGGGCCAAGGAGCAGTTCTTC.

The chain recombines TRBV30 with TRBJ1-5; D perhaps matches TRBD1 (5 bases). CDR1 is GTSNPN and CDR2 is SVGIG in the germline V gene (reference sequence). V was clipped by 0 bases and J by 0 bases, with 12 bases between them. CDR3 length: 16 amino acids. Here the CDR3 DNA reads TGTGCCTGGAGTGTTGGGGGTTCCTCTAGCAATCAGCCCCAGCATTTT. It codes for CAWSVGGSSSNQPQHF.

CDR3 protein: CASSYADRKSSYNSPLHF. As DNA, the CDR3 is TGTGCCAGCAGTTACGCTGACCGGAAGAGCTCCTATAATTCACCCCTCCACTTT. The genes are TRBV6-5 and TRBJ1-6; no definite D call. Germline CDR1 reads MNHEY; CDR2 reads SVGAGI. There are 18 residues in the CDR3. V lost 2 bases, J lost 0 bases, and 14 bases lay in between.

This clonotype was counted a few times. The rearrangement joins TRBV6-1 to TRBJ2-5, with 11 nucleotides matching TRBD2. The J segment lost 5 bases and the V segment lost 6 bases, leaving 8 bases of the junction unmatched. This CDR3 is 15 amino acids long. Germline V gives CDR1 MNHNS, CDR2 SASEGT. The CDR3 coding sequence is TGTGCCAGCAGGTCGCTAGCGGGAGGAATCGAGACCCAGTACTTC. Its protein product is CASRSLAGGIETQYF.

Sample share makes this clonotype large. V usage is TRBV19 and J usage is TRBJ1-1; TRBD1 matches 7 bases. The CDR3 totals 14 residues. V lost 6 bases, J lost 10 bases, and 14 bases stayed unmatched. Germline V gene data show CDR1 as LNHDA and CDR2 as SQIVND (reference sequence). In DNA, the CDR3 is TGTGCCAGTAGAACAACAGGGGCGGTGGGAGCAGCTTTCTTT. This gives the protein CASRTTGAVGAAFF.

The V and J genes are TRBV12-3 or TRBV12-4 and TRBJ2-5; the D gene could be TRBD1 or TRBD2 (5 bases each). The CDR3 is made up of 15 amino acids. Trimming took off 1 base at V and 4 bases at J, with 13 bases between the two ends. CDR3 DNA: TGTGCCAGCAGTTTAGGAGGGGTGGCTGGAGAGACCCAGTACTTC. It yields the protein CASSLGGVAGETQYF.

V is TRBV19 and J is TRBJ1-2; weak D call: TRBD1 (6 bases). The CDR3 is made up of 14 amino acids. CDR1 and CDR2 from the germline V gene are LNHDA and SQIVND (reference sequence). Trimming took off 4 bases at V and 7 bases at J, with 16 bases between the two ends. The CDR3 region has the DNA TGTGCCAGTAGTACCGACAGGTCAGCTGGTGGCTACACCTTC. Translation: CASSTDRSAGGYTF.

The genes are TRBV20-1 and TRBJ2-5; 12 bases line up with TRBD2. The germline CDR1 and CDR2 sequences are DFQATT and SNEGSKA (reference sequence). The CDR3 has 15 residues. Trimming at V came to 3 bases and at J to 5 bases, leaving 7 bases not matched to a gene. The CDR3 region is CSASSLAGGRETQYF. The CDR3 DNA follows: TGCAGTGCTAGTAGTCTAGCGGGGGGGCGTGAGACCCAGTACTTC.